This TCR beta chain derives from a study of cytomegalovirus exposure and HLA in healthy donors. Study details: Sequencing of approximately 190 million T cells in an earlier analysis found 95 million to 120 million unique TCR beta sequences. Most genotyped donors, over 70% of more than 300, had Caucasian-associated genetic ancestry. Findings and limits, study-wide: Analyzed later, most CMV-associated TCR beta chains appeared HLA-restricted.

The PCR ran on 60 Vbeta and 13 Jbeta primers. Some clones are missing from TCRdb's copy, which holds only in-frame ones; the method was immunoSEQ multiplex PCR. The sample includes 130,000 or so clones, roughly 80% of them seen just once. Worth noting for this clone: What it binds is not known.

Donors consisted of healthy bone marrow donors. Trimming removed 10 bases at V and 6 bases at J, with 16 bases between. Germline values: CDR1 SGHTA, CDR2 FQGTGA. The CDR3 sequence is 13 residues long. This sequence joins TRBV7-3 and TRBJ2-1, with D perhaps TRBD2 (6 bases). This sequence was found in a female donor in good health and CMV-seronegative. The sample consisted of PBMCs. Here the CDR3 reads CATSHGGSNEQFF. DNA of the CDR3: TGTGCCACCTCTCATGGGGGGTCCAATGAGCAGTTCTTC.